Here is one T cell receptor (beta chain) with its context. Antigen unknown. This record belongs to a study of Ad26.COV2.S vaccination and SARS-CoV-2 variants. Study-wide context: The authors gave Ad26.COV2.S intramuscularly, either once or twice 56 days apart.

Germline values: CDR1 MNHEY, CDR2 SMNVEV (reference sequence). V lost 7 bases, J lost 3 bases, and 9 bases lay in between. The CDR3 has 13 residues. The method was immunoSEQ multiplex PCR; TCRdb's version includes in-frame clones alone and lacks a portion of them. In the table there are some 450,000 clones, roughly 87% of which are singletons. As for treatment: around 19 received Ad26.COV2.S at low or high dose, single or two shots; roughly five received placebo; per-sample allocation not given. All samples were drawn on day 63, counting from the first vaccine or placebo injection. Study conclusions and caveats: Higher spike-specific TCR breadth was found in vaccine recipients than in placebo recipients.

The sample in question was peripheral blood, obtained in a trial of Ad26.COV2.S vaccine versus placebo. The sequence was collected from a person between 18 and 59 years old who received the Ad26.COV2.S COVID-19 vaccine or a placebo. The chain uses TRBV27 and TRBJ1-4; D unresolved. CDR3 region: CASTQRSNEKLFF. DNA of the CDR3: TGTGCCAGCACCCAACGGTCTAATGAAAAACTGTTTTTT.